This T cell receptor beta chain originates from a study of human T cells and chemical hapten exposure. Study at large: How much TCR each sample yielded varied, mostly because pooled library volumes differed slightly.

Overall study findings and caveats: TCRs exceeding a frequency of 1 in 1000 stayed unchanged under DPC sensitization.

This clonotype occurred many times. The antigen remains unidentified. The CDR3 is 17 amino acids. Germline assignment: CDR1 DFQATT and CDR2 SNEGSKA (reference sequence). Losses at the gene ends were 0 bases for V and 9 bases for J; bases not matched to a gene: 15. Total RNA came from unfractionated whole blood. Unique molecular identifiers were linked by the library to individual cDNA molecules. Per the original methods: Between roughly 20,000 and 690,600 TCRs appeared in each sample, and the median stood at 95,638. TCRdb used MiXCR to reprocess the 5' RACE reads, holding one entry per CDR3 protein. The V and J calls follow TCRdb's processing rather than the paper's. This repertoire shows approximately 140,000 distinct CDR3 sequences, about 4.3% found once; its top ten account for more than 1.2%.

This rearrangement joins TRBV20-1 to TRBJ2-1; TRBD2 matches 9 bases. This receptor was identified in a female donor in good health. CDR3: CSARDGEWRGGPLEQFF. The DNA for the CDR3 is TGCAGTGCTAGAGATGGGGAGTGGCGGGGGGGTCCGCTTGAGCAGTTCTTC.